This T cell receptor beta chain came from a study of blood T cell repertoires in COVID-19. V was cut by 4 bases and J by 2 bases, with 12 bases left in between. This CDR3 is 14 amino acids long. Germline CDR1 and CDR2: GTSNPN and SVGIG (reference sequence). Researchers sorted participants into cohorts using their self-reported clinical history. Symptom resolution, clearance, or two negative PCRs marked the recovered donors of Cohort 3. Per the study methods: Reference gene primer amplification in the assay estimated nucleated cell counts. Libraries were prepared by immunoSEQ multiplex PCR; TCRdb keeps only in-frame clonotypes and omits some of them. Clone size and V and J calls were adopted from that table, with D and trimming inferred from the DNA. Of some 330,000 clones listed, around 83% are singletons.

The clonotype comes from a woman in her 50s who had recovered from COVID-19. V and J are TRBV30 and TRBJ1-5; perhaps TRBD1 as D (6 bases). The sample taken for sequencing was PBMCs or T cells enriched from blood (not recorded which). CDR3 bases: TGTGCCTGGACTACAGGGAAGGGCAATCAGCCCCAGCATTTT. Amino acids: CAWTTGKGNQPQHF.